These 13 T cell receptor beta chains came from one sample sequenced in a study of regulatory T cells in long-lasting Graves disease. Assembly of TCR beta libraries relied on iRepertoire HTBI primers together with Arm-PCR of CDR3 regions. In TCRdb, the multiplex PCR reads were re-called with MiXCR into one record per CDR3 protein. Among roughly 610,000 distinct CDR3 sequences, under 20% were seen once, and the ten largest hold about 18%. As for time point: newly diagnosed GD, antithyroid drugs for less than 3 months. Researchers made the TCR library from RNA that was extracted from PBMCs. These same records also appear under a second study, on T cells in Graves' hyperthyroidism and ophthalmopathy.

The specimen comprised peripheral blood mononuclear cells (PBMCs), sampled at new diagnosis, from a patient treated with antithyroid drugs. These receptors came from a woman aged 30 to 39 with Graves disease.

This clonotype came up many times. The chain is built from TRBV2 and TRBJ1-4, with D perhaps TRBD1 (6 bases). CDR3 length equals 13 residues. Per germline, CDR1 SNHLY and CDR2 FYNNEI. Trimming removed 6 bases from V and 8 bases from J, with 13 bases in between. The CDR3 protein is CASRRTEGEKLFF. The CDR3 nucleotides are TGTGCCAGCAGACGGACAGAGGGGGAAAAACTGTTTTTT.

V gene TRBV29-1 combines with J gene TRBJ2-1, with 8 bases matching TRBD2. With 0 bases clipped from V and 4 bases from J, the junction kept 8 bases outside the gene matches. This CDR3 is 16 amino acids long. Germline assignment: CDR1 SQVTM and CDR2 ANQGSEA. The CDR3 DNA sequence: TGCAGCGTTGAAGATTATAGGGGCGGGAGGTACAATGAGCAGTTCTTC. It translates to CSVEDYRGGRYNEQFF.

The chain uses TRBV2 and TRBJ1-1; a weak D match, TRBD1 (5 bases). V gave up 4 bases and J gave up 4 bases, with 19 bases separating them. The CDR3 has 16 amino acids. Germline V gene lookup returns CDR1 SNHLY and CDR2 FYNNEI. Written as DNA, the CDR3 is TGTGCCAGCAGTGCACCCGAAGACAGCCTATCCACTGAAGCTTTCTTT. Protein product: CASSAPEDSLSTEAFF.

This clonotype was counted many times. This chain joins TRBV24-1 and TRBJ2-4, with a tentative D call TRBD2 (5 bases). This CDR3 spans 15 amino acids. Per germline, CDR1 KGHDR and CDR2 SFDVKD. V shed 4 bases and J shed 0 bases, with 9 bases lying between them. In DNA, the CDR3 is TGTGCCACCAGTGACGGGAATCCAGCCAAAAACATTCAGTACTTC. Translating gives CATSDGNPAKNIQYF.

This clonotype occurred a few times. The CDR3 coding sequence is TGTGCCAGCAGACCGTTCACCGGGGGGGGCTCCTACGAGCAGTACTTC. Protein sequence: CASRPFTGGGSYEQYF. This chain links TRBV28 with TRBJ2-7, with 8 bases fitting TRBD2. The V gene's germline CDR1 is MDHEN and CDR2 SYDVKM. V shed 6 bases, J shed 0 bases, and the junction held 10 bases outside the gene matches. The CDR3 length is 16 residues.

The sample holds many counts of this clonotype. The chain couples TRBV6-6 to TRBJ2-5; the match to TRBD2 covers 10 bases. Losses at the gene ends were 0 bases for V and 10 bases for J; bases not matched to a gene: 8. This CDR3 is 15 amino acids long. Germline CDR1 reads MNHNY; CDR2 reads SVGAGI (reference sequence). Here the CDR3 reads CASSYSSGRAGGQYF. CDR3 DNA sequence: TGTGCCAGCAGTTACTCGAGCGGGAGGGCGGGGGGCCAGTACTTC.

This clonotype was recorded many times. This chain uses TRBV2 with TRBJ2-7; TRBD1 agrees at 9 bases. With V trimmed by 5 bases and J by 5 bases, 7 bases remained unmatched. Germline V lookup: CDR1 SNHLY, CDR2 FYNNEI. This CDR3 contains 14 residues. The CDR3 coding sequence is TGTGCCAGCAGTACCGGGACAGGGCTCGACGAGCAGTACTTC. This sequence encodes CASSTGTGLDEQYF.

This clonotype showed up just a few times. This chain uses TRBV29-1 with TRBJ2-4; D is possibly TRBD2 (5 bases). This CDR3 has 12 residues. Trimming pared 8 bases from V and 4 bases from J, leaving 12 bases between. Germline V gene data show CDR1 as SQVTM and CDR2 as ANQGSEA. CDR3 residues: CSTRWEKNIQYF. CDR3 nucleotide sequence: TGCAGCACTCGATGGGAGAAAAACATTCAGTACTTC.

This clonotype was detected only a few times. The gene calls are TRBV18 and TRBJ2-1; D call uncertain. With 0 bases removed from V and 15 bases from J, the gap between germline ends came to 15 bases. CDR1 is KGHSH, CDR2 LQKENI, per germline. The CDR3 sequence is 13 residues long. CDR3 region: CASSPPLFDTLFF. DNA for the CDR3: TGTGCCAGCTCACCACCTCTTTTCGATACTCTGTTCTTC.

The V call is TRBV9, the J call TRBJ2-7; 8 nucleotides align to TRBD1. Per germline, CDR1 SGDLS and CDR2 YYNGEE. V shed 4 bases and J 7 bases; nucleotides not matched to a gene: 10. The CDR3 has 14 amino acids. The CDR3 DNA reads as TGTGCCAGCAGCCCTTCAGGACAGGGATGGGAGCAGTACTTC. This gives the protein CASSPSGQGWEQYF.

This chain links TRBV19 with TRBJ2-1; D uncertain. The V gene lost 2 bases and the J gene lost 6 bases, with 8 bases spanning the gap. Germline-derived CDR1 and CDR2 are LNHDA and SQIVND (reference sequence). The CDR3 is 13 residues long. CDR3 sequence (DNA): TGTGCCAGTAGTATAATTCGAGGCAATGAGCAGTTCTTC. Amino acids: CASSIIRGNEQFF.

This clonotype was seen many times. The DNA for the CDR3 is TGTGCCGGGGGACCTAATCAGCCCCAGCATTTT. This gives the protein CAGGPNQPQHF. V usage is TRBV28 and J usage is TRBJ1-5, with D perhaps matching TRBD1 (5 bases). The V end lost 11 bases, the J end lost 4 bases, and 9 bases lay between the germline ends. The germline V gene encodes CDR1 MDHEN and CDR2 SYDVKM. CDR3 length equals 11 residues.

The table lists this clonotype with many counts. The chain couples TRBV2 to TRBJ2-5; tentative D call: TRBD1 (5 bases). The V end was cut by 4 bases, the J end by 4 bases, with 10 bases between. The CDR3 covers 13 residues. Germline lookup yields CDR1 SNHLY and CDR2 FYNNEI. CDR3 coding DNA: TGTGCCAGCAGTGTGCAGGGTGGAGAGACCCAGTACTTC. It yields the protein CASSVQGGETQYF.